These 3 T cell receptor beta chains share one sample of origin, sequenced in a study of blood T cell repertoires in COVID-19. TCRdb's copy holds only in-frame clones and misses some; the assay was immunoSEQ multiplex PCR. This sample yields roughly 47,000 clones, of which about 90% are seen a single time; 8% belongs to the top ten. Sequencing used peripheral blood. All receptors come from a man aged 50-59 years with acute or convalescent COVID-19.

V gene TRBV19 combines with J gene TRBJ1-6; TRBD1 might be the D (5 bases). CDR1 and CDR2 from the germline V gene are LNHDA and SQIVND (reference sequence). The V and J ends lost 3 bases and 6 bases respectively, with 12 bases between them. The CDR3 runs 15 residues. CDR3 amino acids: CASSIGRTINSPLHF. DNA for the CDR3: TGTGCCAGTAGTATCGGTCGGACAATTAATTCACCCCTCCACTTT.

The genes are TRBV27 and TRBJ1-1, with a weak D call TRBD1 (6 bases). This CDR3 spans 15 amino acids. V was shortened by 7 bases and J by 3 bases, with 18 bases between the two germline ends. Per the germline V gene, CDR1 is MNHEY and CDR2 is SMNVEV (reference sequence). This CDR3 is CASTPTGNSYTEAFF. The CDR3 bases are TGTGCCAGCACCCCTACAGGGAACTCTTACACTGAAGCTTTCTTT.

V gene TRBV27 combines with J gene TRBJ2-1, with 8 positions matching TRBD2. With 3 bases clipped from V and 9 bases from J, the junction kept 4 bases outside the gene matches. CDR3 length: 13 amino acids. Per germline, CDR1 MNHEY and CDR2 SMNVEV (reference sequence). Here the CDR3 reads CASSLRLAGEQFF. The DNA for the CDR3 is TGTGCCAGCAGTTTGCGGCTAGCGGGTGAGCAGTTCTTC.